Shown below are 24 T cell receptor beta chains from a single sample sequenced in a study of blood T cell repertoires in COVID-19. Here immunoSEQ multiplex PCR was the method, and the copy in TCRdb shows in-frame clones only, minus some. The data hold roughly 46,000 clones, with roughly 91% observed a single time. Sequencing used peripheral blood. The receptors stem from a man aged 50 or older with active COVID-19.

The chain combines TRBV6-5 with TRBJ2-7; TRBD1 might be the D (5 bases). V gave up 7 bases and J gave up 2 bases, with 18 bases separating them. Germline V gene data show CDR1 as MNHEY and CDR2 as SVGAGI. The CDR3 length is 15 residues. The CDR3: CASNPVAGSTYEQYF. The CDR3 DNA reads TGTGCCAGCAACCCCGTAGCAGGGTCGACCTACGAGCAGTACTTC.

The chain joins TRBV5-8 to TRBJ2-3, with 10 positions matching TRBD1. From germline, CDR1 is SGHTS and CDR2 YDEGEE. The CDR3 totals 15 residues. J lost 6 bases, V lost 3 bases, and 7 bases had no gene match. DNA of the CDR3: TGTGCCAGCAGCTCCTTACCGGGACAGGGGGATACGCAGTATTTT. Translating gives CASSSLPGQGDTQYF.

The table lists this clone with a few counts. This rearrangement joins TRBV7-2 to TRBJ2-3; the match to TRBD2 covers 8 bases. Germline V gene data show CDR1 as SGHTA and CDR2 as FQGNSA. This CDR3 spans 16 amino acids. V was clipped by 2 bases and J by 5 bases; unmatched bases: 9. This chain's CDR3 is CASSLNSGLAKDTQYF. CDR3 DNA sequence: TGTGCCAGCAGCTTAAATTCAGGACTAGCAAAAGATACGCAGTATTTT.

The CDR3 region is CASSLGQAEETQYF. The CDR3 region has the DNA TGCGCCAGCAGCTTGGGGCAGGCAGAAGAGACCCAGTACTTC. The V and J genes are TRBV5-1 and TRBJ2-5; D not resolved. There are 14 residues in the CDR3. CDR1 is SGHRS and CDR2 is YFSETQ in the germline V gene. V lost 0 bases and J 3 bases, leaving 9 bases between the germline ends.

V usage is TRBV5-1 and J usage is TRBJ1-1, with D perhaps matching TRBD1 (6 bases). Germline V CDR1 and CDR2: SGHRS, YFSETQ. The CDR3 consists of 14 residues. The V end lost 2 bases, the J end lost 7 bases, and 15 bases lay between the germline ends. The CDR3 nucleotides are TGCGCCAGCAGCTTCAATCCTGGACAGTATGAAGCTTTCTTT. It specifies CASSFNPGQYEAFF. Based on the CDR3 plus reference TRBV5-1 and TRBJ1-1, the full variable domain is KAGVTQTPRYLIKTRGQQVTLSCSPISGHRSVSWYQQTPGQGLQFLFEYFSETQRNKGNFPGRFSGRQFSNSRSEMNVSTLELGDSALYLCASSFNPGQYEAFFGQGTRLTVV.

This clone has just a few counts. The CDR3: CASSPRVTGQYEQYF. CDR3 sequence (DNA): TGTGCCAGCAGCCCTAGGGTGACAGGGCAATACGAGCAGTACTTC. This chain connects TRBV7-9 to TRBJ2-7; 7 bases align to TRBD1. The length of the CDR3 is 15 residues. From germline, CDR1 is SEHNR and CDR2 FQNEAQ (reference sequence). Losses at the gene ends were 5 bases for V and 4 bases for J; bases not matched to a gene: 11.

This sequence joins TRBV6-5 and TRBJ1-5; 8 bases align to TRBD1. The J segment lost 5 bases and the V segment lost 4 bases, leaving 7 bases of the junction unmatched. The CDR3 contains 15 residues. The V gene's germline CDR1 is MNHEY and CDR2 SVGAGI. The CDR3, as DNA: TGTGCCAGCAGTTCTCAGGGGGCGGGCGATCAGCCCCAGCATTTT. Its protein product is CASSSQGAGDQPQHF.

This chain joins TRBV10-3 and TRBJ2-1, with D possibly being TRBD2 (5 bases). CDR1 and CDR2 (germline): ENHRY, SYGVKD. V lost 8 bases and J lost 6, with 17 bases in between. This CDR3 spans 14 amino acids. This chain's CDR3 is CAIRSAVGGNEQFF. As DNA, the CDR3 is TGTGCCATCCGTAGCGCCGTGGGTGGCAATGAGCAGTTCTTC.

On this clone itself: Sequence at one end of the junction differs from germline and may be a read error. This chain connects TRBV18 to TRBJ1-2; tentatively, D is TRBD1 (5 bases). CDR3 length: 10 amino acids. CDR1 and CDR2 (germline): KGHSH, LQKENI. CDR3 sequence reads: CASSSPGHSF. As DNA, the CDR3 is TGTGCCAGCTCCTCCCCCGGACATTCCTTC.

The gene calls are TRBV7-8 and TRBJ2-3, with 10 bases that match TRBD1. The CDR3 is 16 residues long. J lost 1 base, V lost 5 bases, and 6 bases had no gene match. CDR1 and CDR2 from the germline V gene are SGHVS and FQNEAQ. The CDR3 sequence is CASSTRQGAGTDTQYF. CDR3 nucleotide sequence: TGTGCCAGCAGCACAAGACAGGGGGCGGGCACAGATACGCAGTATTTT.

This chain links TRBV4-2 with TRBJ2-5; 9 bases match TRBD2. The V gene's germline CDR1 is LGHNA and CDR2 YNFKEQ. CDR3 size: 17 residues. V lost 0 bases and J lost 5; bases outside the gene matches: 10. The CDR3 is CASSQDVGSGRIETQYF. In nucleotides, the CDR3 is TGTGCCAGCAGCCAAGATGTTGGTAGCGGGAGAATTGAGACCCAGTACTTC.

The V gene is TRBV7-6, the J gene TRBJ2-5; 12 nucleotides agree with TRBD1. The J segment lost 1 base and the V segment lost 3 bases, leaving 3 bases of the junction unmatched. The CDR3 covers 16 residues. The V gene's germline CDR1 is SGHVS and CDR2 FNYEAQ. CDR3 nucleotide sequence: TGTGCCAGCAGCTTCGGGACAGGGGGCTTCCAAGAGACCCAGTACTTC. Its translation is CASSFGTGGFQETQYF. Complete variable domain (other parts from reference TRBV7-6 and TRBJ2-5): GAGVSQSPRYKVTKRGQDVALRCDPISGHVSLYWYRQALGQGPEFLTYFNYEAQQDKSGLPNDRFSAERPEGSISTLTIQRTEQRDSAMYRCASSFGTGGFQETQYFGPGTRLLVL.

The genes are TRBV13 and TRBJ2-3; 8 positions match TRBD1. The CDR3 is 16 residues long. Germline-derived CDR1 and CDR2 are PRHDT and FYEKMQ (reference sequence). The trim removed 5 bases at V and 3 bases at J, leaving 10 bases unmatched. CDR3: CASSTDRGGSTDTQYF. DNA for the CDR3: TGTGCCAGCAGCACCGACAGGGGAGGTTCTACAGATACGCAGTATTTT. Supplemented by reference TRBV13 and TRBJ2-3, the full variable domain reads AAGVIQSPRHLIKEKRETATLKCYPIPRHDTVYWYQQGPGQDPQFLISFYEKMQSDKGSIPDRFSAQQFSDYHSELNMSSLELGDSALYFCASSTDRGGSTDTQYFGPGTRLTVL.

J is TRBJ1-2 and V is TRBV28; D unclear. Germline CDR1 MDHEN, CDR2 SYDVKM. The CDR3 has 13 residues. V lost 7 bases to trimming and J lost 8 bases, with 17 bases between them. The CDR3 spells CASTPIGRRGYTF. CDR3 DNA sequence: TGTGCCAGCACCCCCATAGGTAGGAGGGGCTACACCTTC.

The chain uses TRBV9 and TRBJ2-4; 13 positions agree with TRBD2. Losses at the gene ends were 2 bases for V and 6 bases for J; bases not matched to a gene: 8. This CDR3 has 17 residues. Germline assignment: CDR1 SGDLS and CDR2 YYNGEE. CDR3 in DNA: TGTGCCAGCAGCGTTGGGACTAGCGGGACCAAGGGAAACATTCAGTACTTC. It yields the protein CASSVGTSGTKGNIQYF.

A single count supports this clone. The J gene is TRBJ1-1, the V gene TRBV4-1, with D maybe TRBD1 (6 bases). The germline V gene has CDR1 MGHRA and CDR2 YSYEKL. The CDR3 contains 14 residues. V was pared by 1 base and J by 6 bases, with 12 bases between. CDR3 in amino acids: CASSQVPRGSEAFF. The CDR3 DNA is TGCGCCAGCAGCCAAGTGCCCAGGGGCTCTGAAGCTTTCTTT.

This clone was counted only a few times. The chain joins TRBV20-1 to TRBJ1-2; D not certain. The V gene lost 4 bases and the J gene lost 6 bases, with 9 bases spanning the gap. Germline V gives CDR1 DFQATT, CDR2 SNEGSKA (reference sequence). The CDR3 contains 11 residues. CDR3: CSATGVNGYTF. The CDR3 coding sequence is TGCAGTGCTACAGGCGTAAATGGCTACACCTTC.

The J gene is TRBJ2-7, the V gene TRBV7-2; D not certain. Germline assignment: CDR1 SGHTA and CDR2 FQGNSA. V gave up 2 bases and J gave up 4 bases, with 6 bases separating them. The CDR3 totals 12 residues. CDR3 nucleotides: TGTGCCAGCAGCTTATTGCAGTACGAGCAGTACTTC. Protein product: CASSLLQYEQYF.

The V and J genes are TRBV9 and TRBJ2-2; no clear D gene. V lost 0 bases, J lost 6 bases, and 18 bases lay in between. CDR3 size: 17 residues. Germline V CDR1 and CDR2: SGDLS, YYNGEE. The DNA for the CDR3 is TGTGCCAGCAGCGTAGTATCCTTCCCCCAGTCGCCCGGGGAGCTGTTTTTT. Translated, it gives CASSVVSFPQSPGELFF.

The J gene is TRBJ2-1, the V gene TRBV24-1, with 10 bases aligning to TRBD2. Germline trimming cut 6 bases from V and 1 base from J; bases unmatched to any gene: 2. This CDR3 spans 15 amino acids. From germline, CDR1 is KGHDR and CDR2 SFDVKD. CDR3 nucleotides: TGTGCCACCAGTCTAGCGGGAGTGTCCTACAATGAGCAGTTCTTC. Translating gives CATSLAGVSYNEQFF.

The chain has TRBV7-6 and TRBJ2-3; the match to TRBD2 covers 9 bases. The germline V gene has CDR1 SGHVS and CDR2 FNYEAQ. This CDR3 has 16 amino acids. With V trimmed by 6 bases and J by 0 bases, 7 bases remained unmatched. The CDR3 region has the DNA TGTGCCAGCAGAAAGCGGGGGGCCTCTAGCACAGATACGCAGTATTTT. Its protein is CASRKRGASSTDTQYF.

The chain recombines TRBV28 with TRBJ1-2, with TRBD1 matching over 8 bases. V was clipped by 4 bases and J by 3 bases; unmatched bases: 7. From germline, CDR1 is MDHEN and CDR2 SYDVKM. There are 15 residues in the CDR3. CDR3: CASSSPGQDHYGYTF. Here the CDR3 DNA reads TGTGCCAGCAGTTCCCCGGGACAGGATCACTATGGCTACACCTTC.

J is TRBJ1-5 and V is TRBV19; 7 bases map to TRBD1. Germline-derived CDR1 and CDR2 are LNHDA and SQIVND (reference sequence). This CDR3 is 15 amino acids long. The V and J ends lost 6 bases and 3 bases, in that order; junction bases with no gene match: 8. CDR3 sequence reads: CASRTGAQFNQPQHF. CDR3 nucleotide sequence: TGTGCCAGTAGAACAGGGGCGCAATTCAATCAGCCCCAGCATTTT.

The chain is built from TRBV19 and TRBJ2-5; D perhaps matches TRBD2 (5 bases). The V end was cut by 5 bases, the J end by 4 bases, with 20 bases between. CDR3 length: 16 residues. Per the germline V gene, CDR1 is LNHDA and CDR2 is SQIVND (reference sequence). Here the CDR3 DNA reads TGTGCCAGTAGTCCCCCCGTAGGGTCACGGGGAGAGACCCAGTACTTC. This translates into CASSPPVGSRGETQYF.